These 15 T cell receptor beta chains were sequenced from one sample in a study of OX40 agonist ivuxolimab in advanced cancers. Assay: immunoSEQ multiplex PCR; the TCRdb copy retains only in-frame clones and omits some. The table records about 78,000 clones, roughly 92% of them present only once. Here the sequenced sample was CD4+ or CD8+ T cells sorted from blood, taken in a trial of the OX40 agonist ivuxolimab. The receptors stem from an adult with an advanced solid tumor such as melanoma, head and neck, liver or kidney cancer.

V gene TRBV5-1 combines with J gene TRBJ2-3; D remains unclear. CDR3 length: 13 residues. Germline CDR1 is SGHRS and CDR2 is YFSETQ. The V and J ends lost 6 bases and 8 bases respectively, with 16 bases between them. The CDR3 here is CASTQSLWSTQYF. The CDR3 nucleotides are TGCGCCAGCACTCAAAGTCTGTGGAGTACGCAGTATTTT.

This chain joins TRBV5-1 and TRBJ2-3, with D maybe TRBD1 (6 bases). This CDR3 has 13 amino acids. CDR1 and CDR2 (germline): SGHRS, YFSETQ. Trimming left V 8 bases short and J 1 base short, with 11 bases between. The chain's CDR3 is CASSQGRTDTQYF. In DNA, the CDR3 is TGCGCCAGTAGCCAGGGGCGCACAGATACGCAGTATTTT.

The chain is built from TRBV15 and TRBJ1-2; D remains ambiguous. Trimming left V 3 bases short and J 2 bases short, with 7 bases between. The germline V gene encodes CDR1 LNHNV and CDR2 YYDKDF (reference sequence). This CDR3 region has 13 residues. CDR3 nucleotide sequence: TGTGCCACCAGCAGGGGCGAAAACTATGGCTACACCTTC. Protein sequence: CATSRGENYGYTF.

This chain links TRBV28 with TRBJ2-1, with 9 bases aligning to TRBD1. The ends lost 2 bases at V and 13 bases at J; junction bases unmatched: 15. Per the germline V gene, CDR1 is MDHEN and CDR2 is SYDVKM. The CDR3 has 16 residues. The CDR3 region is CASSLGGQGVTMKQFF. The CDR3 DNA sequence: TGTGCCAGCAGTTTAGGGGGACAGGGCGTGACAATGAAACAGTTCTTC.

V gene TRBV7-2 combines with J gene TRBJ2-1, with D unclear. CDR3 length: 13 amino acids. Trimming took 8 bases from V and 2 from J, leaving 10 bases between them. Germline CDR1 reads SGHTA; CDR2 reads FQGNSA. The CDR3 sequence is CASGLRTYNEQFF. In nucleotides, the CDR3 is TGTGCCAGCGGGCTACGTACCTACAATGAGCAGTTCTTC.

This clone is a singleton in its sample. The V gene is TRBV7-9, the J gene TRBJ2-1; the match to TRBD2 covers 10 bases. Trimming took 8 bases from V and 0 from J; bases not matched to a gene: 13. This CDR3 spans 18 amino acids. The germline V gene has CDR1 SEHNR and CDR2 FQNEAQ (reference sequence). Written as DNA, the CDR3 is TGTGCCAGCCGTCGGGGAGCGGGAGGGAAAAGCTCCTACAATGAGCAGTTCTTC. Its translation is CASRRGAGGKSSYNEQFF.

V is TRBV7-2 and J is TRBJ2-1, with D hard to call. Trimming cost V 4 bases and J 6 bases, with 4 bases left between them. Germline V lookup: CDR1 SGHTA, CDR2 FQGNSA. This CDR3 is built from 11 residues. The CDR3 loop is CASSSTNEQFF. As DNA, the CDR3 is TGTGCCAGCAGCTCCACCAATGAGCAGTTCTTC.

The J gene is TRBJ1-2, the V gene TRBV7-6; no definite D call. The V gene lost 4 bases and the J gene lost 7 bases, with 10 bases spanning the gap. The CDR3 has 12 amino acids. CDR1 and CDR2 (germline): SGHVS, FNYEAQ. In DNA form, the CDR3 reads TGTGCCAGCAGCTCGCACGGCGTTGGCTACACCTTC. It specifies CASSSHGVGYTF.

CDR3 in amino acids: CASSYRGPNYGYTF. CDR3 nucleotide sequence: TGTGCCAGCAGTTACAGGGGGCCTAACTATGGCTACACCTTC. This chain joins TRBV27 and TRBJ1-2; TRBD1 matches at 9 bases. The CDR3 spans 14 residues. With V trimmed by 4 bases and J by 0 bases, 0 bases remained unmatched. Looked up from germline, CDR1 is MNHEY and CDR2 is SMNVEV (reference sequence).

This sequence joins TRBV4-1 and TRBJ2-1; TRBD2 agrees at 12 bases. The germline gives CDR1 MGHRA, CDR2 YSYEKL. After removal of 1 base from V and 7 bases from J, the junction contained 5 bases not matched to a gene. The CDR3 spans 16 residues. The CDR3 sequence is CASSQGLAGGPNEQFF. The CDR3 DNA reads as TGCGCCAGCAGCCAAGGGCTAGCGGGAGGGCCGAATGAGCAGTTCTTC.

This clone was seen once. V is TRBV27 and J is TRBJ1-2; D remains ambiguous. The V end was cut by 5 bases, the J end by 8 bases, with 15 bases between. This CDR3 has 13 amino acids. Germline-derived CDR1 and CDR2 are MNHEY and SMNVEV (reference sequence). The CDR3 DNA sequence: TGTGCCAGCAGTATTAGGAGGGAGGGCGGCTACACCTTC. Protein product: CASSIRREGGYTF.

In this sample, this clone turned up a few times. The rearrangement joins TRBV19 to TRBJ1-2; perhaps TRBD1 as D (6 bases). Trimming stripped 5 bases from V and 8 bases from J, with 18 bases between. The CDR3 contains 14 residues. CDR1 is LNHDA and CDR2 is SQIVND in the germline V gene (reference sequence). The CDR3 DNA follows: TGTGCCAGTAGTCCGTCGGGGGCAATTCGAGGCTACACCTTC. Translation gives CASSPSGAIRGYTF. Variable domain in full (rest from reference TRBV19 and TRBJ1-2): DGGITQSPKYLFRKEGQNVTLSCEQNLNHDAMYWYRQDPGQGLRLIYYSQIVNDFQKGDIAEGYSVSREKKESFPLTVTSAQKNPTAFYLCASSPSGAIRGYTFGSGTRLTVV.

This clone was detected only once. The chain uses TRBV28 and TRBJ1-2; possible D gene TRBD1, 6 bases. This CDR3 is 12 amino acids long. V lost 10 bases to trimming and J lost 5 bases, with 14 bases between them. The germline gives CDR1 MDHEN, CDR2 SYDVKM. The CDR3 loop is CATVRGGYGYTF. DNA for the CDR3: TGTGCCACCGTCAGAGGGGGATATGGCTACACCTTC.

Only one count was recorded for this clone. The CDR3 bases are TGTGCCAGCAGCCAATGGCGGGGGGCCCTTAATGAGCAGTTCTTC. It is translated as CASSQWRGALNEQFF. The J gene is TRBJ2-1, the V gene TRBV14; 8 bases fit TRBD2. Germline CDR1 is SGHDN and CDR2 is FVKESK. Trimming at V came to 2 bases and at J to 7 bases, leaving 7 bases not matched to a gene. This CDR3 is built from 15 residues. Complete variable domain (other parts from reference TRBV14 and TRBJ2-1): EAGVTQFPSHSVIEKGQTVTLRCDPISGHDNLYWYRRVMGKEIKFLLHFVKESKQDESGMPNNRFLAERTGGTYSTLKVQPAELEDSGVYFCASSQWRGALNEQFFGPGTRLTVL.

The chain links TRBV5-1 to TRBJ2-5; D remains unclear. CDR1 is SGHRS and CDR2 is YFSETQ in the germline V gene. CDR3 size: 13 residues. Trimming took 4 bases from V and 1 from J, leaving 8 bases between them. DNA of the CDR3: TGCGCCAGCAGCGACGGATTCCAAGAGACCCAGTACTTC. Residues: CASSDGFQETQYF.